The rows below give T cell receptor beta chains drawn from one sample of a study of blood T cell repertoires in COVID-19. Using immunoSEQ multiplex PCR, the repertoire was profiled, and TCRdb retains in-frame clones only, with some absent. The sample records roughly 240,000 clones, roughly 82% being singletons. The material sequenced was peripheral blood. The receptors stem from a woman in her seventies with acute or convalescent COVID-19. Both conserved end residues are part of each CDR3. A D gene is named only where the DNA matches it firmly. Where a row states a size, it is once, few, many or the class of an expanded clone; other rows omit it.

V gene	D gene	J gene	clone size	CDR3 DNA	CDR3 protein
TRBV28	NA	TRBJ1-6	few	TGTGCCAGCAGTTTAATCTATCAGGGAATAAATAATTCACCCCTCCACTTT	CASSLIYQGINNSPLHF
TRBV29-1	NA	TRBJ1-5	NA	TGCAGCGTCAGACAGGATAGCAATCAGCCCCAGCATTTT	CSVRQDSNQPQHF
TRBV5-1	TRBD1	TRBJ1-1	once	TGCGCCAGCAGCCCACGGACAGGGATAAAAGCTTTCTTT	CASSPRTGIKAFF
TRBV6-2/TRBV6-3	NA	TRBJ1-6	NA	TGTGCCAGCAGCTCAAATTCACCCCTCCACTTT	CASSSNSPLHF
TRBV24-1	NA	TRBJ1-2	NA	TGTGCCACCAGTGACACAGGGAGGGGCTATGGCTACACCTTC	CATSDTGRGYGYTF
TRBV28	TRBD2	TRBJ2-1	NA	TGTGCCAGCAGACAACTAGCGGGCCTGTTCTTC	CASRQLAGLFF
TRBV28	NA	TRBJ1-1	NA	TGTGCCAGCAGCTCGGCAGGGTGGGGAGGAGACACTGAAGCTTTCTTT	CASSSAGWGGDTEAFF
TRBV6-2/TRBV6-3	TRBD1	TRBJ2-7	once	TGTGCCAGCAGTTACTACAGGGGTTCCGAGCAGTACTTC	CASSYYRGSEQYF
TRBV2	TRBD1	TRBJ2-2	NA	TGTGCCAGCAGTGGATTCGGGGACAGGGTGACCGGGGAGCTGTTTTTT	CASSGFGDRVTGELFF
TRBV19	NA	TRBJ1-3	NA	TGTGCCACTCGGGACATAAGCTCTGGAAACACCATATATTTT	CATRDISSGNTIYF
TRBV4-3	NA	TRBJ1-2	NA	TGCGCCAGCAGCCAAGACGGGAGGACGTCGGCCTATGGCTACACCTTC	CASSQDGRTSAYGYTF
TRBV6-5	NA	TRBJ1-5	NA	TGTGCCAGCAGTTACTCGAGCAGGGTTAATCAGCCCCAGCATTTT	CASSYSSRVNQPQHF
TRBV6-5	NA	TRBJ1-2	NA	TGTGCCAGCAGCCCCCAGGGAGGCGACTATGGCTACACCTTC	CASSPQGGDYGYTF
TRBV5-1	NA	TRBJ1-1	NA	TGCGCCAGCAGCCTGGGTCCCCGGGGAACTGAAGCTTTCTTT	CASSLGPRGTEAFF
TRBV6-5	NA	TRBJ1-3	NA	TGTGCCAGCCTTCTCAGGGATAGGGTCGGCAACACCATATATTTT	CASLLRDRVGNTIYF
TRBV5-8	NA	TRBJ2-1	once	TGTGCCAGCAGCTTGGCGCGGTATGAGCAGTTCTTC	CASSLARYEQFF
TRBV6-4	NA	TRBJ1-1	NA	TGTGCCAGCAGTGAGTTGGCAGGGAACACTGAAGCTTTCTTT	CASSELAGNTEAFF
TRBV30	TRBD1	TRBJ1-2	few	TGTGCCTGGAGTACGACCGCCGGGACAGGGGGAAATGGCTACACCTTC	CAWSTTAGTGGNGYTF
TRBV28	NA	TRBJ2-1	NA	TGTGCCAGCAGTCCGACTAGACTAGTAGCCTACAATGAGCAGTTCTTC	CASSPTRLVAYNEQFF
TRBV2	TRBD1	TRBJ2-7	NA	TGTGCCAGCAAAGGACAGGGGACCTACGAGCAGTACTTC	CASKGQGTYEQYF
TRBV6-5	NA	TRBJ2-7	once	TGTGCCAGCAGTTACTCTAGTAAGTACGAGCAGTACTTC	CASSYSSKYEQYF
TRBV6-2/TRBV6-3	NA	TRBJ1-1	NA	TGTGCCAGCAGTTACGGCAGGGTTGGCACTGAAGCTTTCTTT	CASSYGRVGTEAFF
TRBV9	TRBD2	TRBJ2-2	NA	TGTGCCAGCAGCGTACGGCCCTATGGACTAGCGGGGGGGCTGAGCACCGGGGAGCTGTTTTTT	CASSVRPYGLAGGLSTGELFF
TRBV5-1	NA	TRBJ2-3	NA	TGCGCCAGCAGCTATTCGAGAGGGGATACGCAGTATTTT	CASSYSRGDTQYF
TRBV7-2	NA	TRBJ2-6	NA	TGTGCCAGCAGCTTATTGGATAGCGGAGCTTCTGGGGCCAACGTCCTGACTTTC	CASSLLDSGASGANVLTF
TRBV11-2	NA	TRBJ2-5	NA	TGTGCCAGCAGCCGTGGCCAGGTGTGGCAGTCGGAAGAGACCCAGTACTTC	CASSRGQVWQSEETQYF
TRBV4-1	NA	TRBJ1-5	once	TGCGCCAGCAGCCAAACCTACAGGGAAGGGTGGTCAGCCCAGCATTTT	CASSQTYREGWSAQHF
TRBV7-2	TRBD1	TRBJ1-2	once	TGTGCCAGCAGCCCCCAGGGGGCCTATGGCTACACCTTC	CASSPQGAYGYTF
TRBV6-2/TRBV6-3	TRBD2	TRBJ2-1	NA	TGTGCCAGCATCCCCGGGGGGGCCCGCTACAATGAGCAGTTCTTC	CASIPGGARYNEQFF
TRBV27	NA	TRBJ1-1	NA	TGTGCCAGCAGTTTATCTCAGGGAATGAACACTGAAGCTTTCTTT	CASSLSQGMNTEAFF
TRBV6-6	TRBD1	TRBJ1-2	NA	TGTGCCAGCAGTTATCGACAGGGCGGGAACTATGGCTACACCTTC	CASSYRQGGNYGYTF
TRBV14	NA	TRBJ2-3	NA	TGTGCCAGCAGCTATTCTAGAGACTGGTTTAGCACAGATACGCAGTATTTT	CASSYSRDWFSTDTQYF
TRBV24-1	NA	TRBJ1-2	few	TGTGCCACCATGGGGGCGAATGGCTACACCTTC	CATMGANGYTF
TRBV12-5	TRBD1	TRBJ2-4	NA	TGTGCTAGTGGTTTGACAGGGGAAAACATTCAGTACTTC	CASGLTGENIQYF
TRBV2	NA	TRBJ2-5	NA	TGTGCCAGCAGCGAATTACTGCCCCAAGAGACCCAGTACTTC	CASSELLPQETQYF
TRBV29-1	NA	TRBJ1-1	NA	TGCAGCGTTTTGGGGCAATCTGAAGCTTTCTTT	CSVLGQSEAFF
TRBV19	TRBD1	TRBJ2-1	NA	TGTGCCAGTAGTATTAGGAAACCTACACAGGGGAGCTCCTACAATGAGCAGTTCTTC	CASSIRKPTQGSSYNEQFF
TRBV6-5	TRBD2	TRBJ2-1	NA	TGTGCCAGCAGTTACTCTCTAGCGGGGGGGCCCAATGAGCAGTTCTTC	CASSYSLAGGPNEQFF
TRBV6-2/TRBV6-3	NA	TRBJ2-7	NA	TGTGCCAGCAGTTACCTCGGGGGCTACGAGCAGTACTTC	CASSYLGGYEQYF
TRBV6-5	TRBD1	TRBJ1-2	NA	TGTGCCAGCAGGCCGATGCAGGGGGTGGGCTATGGCTACACCTTC	CASRPMQGVGYGYTF
TRBV3-1/TRBV3-2	NA	TRBJ2-5	NA	TGTGCCAGCAGCCAAGTTCTCGAGACCCAGTACTTC	CASSQVLETQYF
TRBV12-3/TRBV12-4	NA	TRBJ1-1	NA	TGTGCCAGCAGTTCACACACCCTCACTGAAGCTTTCTTT	CASSSHTLTEAFF
TRBV10-3	NA	TRBJ2-2	NA	TGTGCCATCAGTGAGTCGTCGGGGTCGAACACCGGGGAGCTGTTTTTT	CAISESSGSNTGELFF
TRBV6-2/TRBV6-3	NA	TRBJ1-2	NA	TGTGCCAGCAGTCCCGGGGTGGCTAACTATGGCTACACCTTC	CASSPGVANYGYTF
TRBV5-6	TRBD1	TRBJ2-2	NA	TGTGCCAGCAGCTCCGTCCCGGGACAGTCGAACACCGGGGAGCTGTTTTTT	CASSSVPGQSNTGELFF
TRBV2	NA	TRBJ1-2	few	TGTGCCAACACACAACTTCAGGGGAAAAATGGCTACACCTTC	CANTQLQGKNGYTF
TRBV5-1	NA	TRBJ1-2	NA	TGCGCCAGCAGCTTGTCACAGGGAGAAGATGGCTACACCTTC	CASSLSQGEDGYTF
TRBV5-1	NA	TRBJ2-4	NA	TGCGCCAGCAGCCTGATCTCAGGTCCATTGGCCAAAAACATTCAGTACTTC	CASSLISGPLAKNIQYF
TRBV2	NA	TRBJ1-1	NA	TGTGCCAGCAGTGACCTCGTGTCTTTCTTT	CASSDLVSFF
TRBV7-8	NA	TRBJ2-7	NA	TGTGCCAGCAGCCCGACAGAGAGACACTACGAGCAGTACTTC	CASSPTERHYEQYF
TRBV5-1	NA	TRBJ1-1	NA	TGCGCCAGCAGCGCGGCAAGCCCGAGCACTGAAGCTTTCTTT	CASSAASPSTEAFF
TRBV6-5	NA	TRBJ1-1	NA	TGTGCCAGCAGCAGAGCGGCCTCGAACACTGAAGCTTTCTTT	CASSRAASNTEAFF
TRBV7-8	NA	TRBJ1-2	NA	TGTGCCAGCAGCTTAGCCGTACAGCATAACTATGGCTACACCTTC	CASSLAVQHNYGYTF